These 6 T cell receptor beta chains share one sample of origin, sequenced in a study of blood T cell repertoires in COVID-19 (dated by TCRdb to about 2020). The library relied on the immunoSEQ multiplex PCR assay. Entries here come from immuneACCESS through TCRdb and include only in-frame sequences with V and J called. Some clones fail to appear in such tables; in the studies checked, an unresolved V gene covers under half of the shortfall, and the cause of the remainder is unknown. The sample table records roughly 250,000 clones; about nine tenths of these occur just once. Together, the top ten hold over 6% of the sample. Sequenced sample: PBMCs or T cells enriched from blood (not recorded which). The receptors derive from a woman in her twenties or thirties with acute COVID-19.

V is TRBV11-2 and J is TRBJ1-2, with TRBD1 identical over 7 bases. CDR1 and CDR2 (germline): SGHAT, FQNNGV. The CDR3 consists of 17 residues. V shed 0 bases, J shed 4 bases, and the junction held 11 bases outside the gene matches. In DNA, the CDR3 is TGTGCCAGCAGCTTAGATCGAGGCAGGGGGAGTTTCTATGGCTACACCTTC. It translates to CASSLDRGRGSFYGYTF.

V usage is TRBV27 and J usage is TRBJ2-7, with TRBD2 matching 8 bases. J was trimmed by 6 bases and V by 2 bases; bases with no gene match: 3. Germline V gene data show CDR1 as MNHEY and CDR2 as SMNVEV (reference sequence). The CDR3 sequence is 13 residues long. CDR3: CASSLAGGSEQYF. The CDR3 DNA sequence: TGTGCCAGCAGTTTAGCGGGGGGTTCCGAGCAGTACTTC.

This clone was seen only once. This chain links TRBV10-3 with TRBJ2-1; 11 bases agree with TRBD2. The CDR3 contains 16 residues. CDR1 ENHRY and CDR2 SYGVKD come from the germline V gene. V was clipped by 8 bases and J by 10 bases; unmatched bases: 16. This chain's CDR3 is CAIFPDYLAGGGEQFF. DNA of the CDR3: TGTGCCATCTTTCCGGACTACCTAGCGGGAGGTGGAGAGCAGTTCTTC.

J is TRBJ1-5 and V is TRBV28; 9 bases map to TRBD1. V lost 4 bases to trimming and J lost 7 bases; unmatched junction nucleotides: 11. There are 16 residues in the CDR3. Germline-derived CDR1 and CDR2 are MDHEN and SYDVKM. The CDR3 protein is CASSSPDRGYEQPQHF. The CDR3 nucleotides are TGTGCCAGCAGTTCTCCGGACAGGGGTTATGAGCAGCCCCAGCATTTT. Full variable domain (rest looked up from reference TRBV28 and TRBJ1-5): DVKVTQSSRYLVKRTGEKVFLECVQDMDHENMFWYRQDPGLGLRLIYFSYDVKMKEKGDIPEGYSVSREKKERFSLILESASTNQTSMYLCASSSPDRGYEQPQHFGDGTRLSIL.

The chain uses TRBV27 and TRBJ2-7, with a possible D match to TRBD1 (6 bases). Trimming pared 7 bases from V and 5 bases from J, leaving 21 bases between. This CDR3 has 15 amino acids. CDR1 and CDR2 from the germline V gene are MNHEY and SMNVEV (reference sequence). The CDR3 DNA sequence: TGTGCCAGCACCGGGGACGGAACAGGGCCCCACGAGCAGTACTTC. Translated: CASTGDGTGPHEQYF.

The V gene is TRBV5-3, the J gene TRBJ1-2; D call uncertain. TRBV5-3 is known as an ORF, though its function is uncertain. V was cut by 0 bases and J by 8 bases, with 8 bases left in between. This CDR3 has 12 residues. This CDR3 is CARSLGHSGYTF. The CDR3 coding sequence is TGTGCCAGAAGCTTGGGGCATAGCGGCTACACCTTC.